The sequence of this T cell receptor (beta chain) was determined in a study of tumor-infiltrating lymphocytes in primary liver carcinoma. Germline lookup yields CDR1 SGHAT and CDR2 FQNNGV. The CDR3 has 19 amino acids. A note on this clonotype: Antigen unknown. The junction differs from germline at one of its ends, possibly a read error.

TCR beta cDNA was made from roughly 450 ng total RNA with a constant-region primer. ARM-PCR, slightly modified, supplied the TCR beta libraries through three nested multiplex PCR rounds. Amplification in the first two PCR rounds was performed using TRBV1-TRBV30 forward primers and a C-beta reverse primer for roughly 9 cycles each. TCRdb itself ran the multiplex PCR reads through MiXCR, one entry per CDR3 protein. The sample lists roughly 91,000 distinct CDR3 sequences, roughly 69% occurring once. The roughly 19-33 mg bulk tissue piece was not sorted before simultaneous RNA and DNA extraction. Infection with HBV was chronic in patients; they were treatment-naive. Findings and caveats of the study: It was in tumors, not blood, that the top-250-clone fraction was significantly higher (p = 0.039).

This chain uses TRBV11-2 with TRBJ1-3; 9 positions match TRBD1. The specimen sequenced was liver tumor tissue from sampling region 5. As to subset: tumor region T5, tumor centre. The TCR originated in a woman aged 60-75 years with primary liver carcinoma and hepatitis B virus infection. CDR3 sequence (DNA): TGTACCAGCAGCCCACGCCCGGACAGGGGAGCGTACTCTGGAAGCACCATATATTTT. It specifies CTSSPRPDRGAYSGSTIYF.